This T cell receptor (beta chain) comes out of a study of T cells in Graves' hyperthyroidism and ophthalmopathy. Study details: Peripheral blood was obtained at initial diagnosis, preceding any treatment.

TCR beta CDR3 regions were amplified from RNA. First-round RT-PCR targeting the TCR CDR3 was performed with the HTBI primer set. TCRdb re-called the multiplex PCR reads with MiXCR, one entry per CDR3 protein. The sample contains roughly 300,000 distinct CDR3 sequences, under 30% of which appear only once. The blood sample dates from first hyperthyroidism diagnosis, preceding any ophthalmopathy symptoms. This clonotype was seen at least ten times. No antigen is known for it. The junction and the germline gene differ at one end; a read error may be behind it. Study-wide findings and caveats: Blood shared most expanded thyroid clonotypes above 0.001.

CDR3 length: 11 amino acids. V is TRBV12-3 or TRBV12-4 and J is TRBJ1-1, with unresolved D. This receptor was identified in a man aged 40-55 years with Graves' hyperthyroidism that later progressed to Graves' ophthalmopathy. The source material was blood. CDR3 nucleotides: TGTGCCAGCACCCTTTCGGTGAGAGTTACCTTT. It codes for CASTLSVRVTF.